This TCR beta chain originates from a study of blood T cell repertoires in COVID-19. Study information: Donors in the United States, Italy and Spain gave samples during acute or convalescent COVID-19. T cells, B-cell-depleted T cells, or PBMCs provided the cDNA or gDNA that served as material.

The CDR3 totals 18 residues. Germline lookup yields CDR1 SGHVS and CDR2 FQNEAQ. V was shortened by 1 base and J by 7 bases, with 25 bases between the two germline ends. In the authors' methods: Amplification of reference gene primers was used by the study to estimate nucleated cell counts. TCRdb's table, derived via immunoSEQ multiplex PCR, lists solely in-frame clones and lacks some. The V and J calls and the clone size are those of that table, but D and trimming were determined from the DNA. The table has some 350,000 clones, 85% to 90% seen once. The sequence came from a man younger than 35 with active or convalescent COVID-19. The source material was peripheral blood. The gene calls are TRBV7-8 and TRBJ1-2; D perhaps matches TRBD1 (5 bases). CDR3 sequence reads: CASSLVVNRFLTSPGYTF. The CDR3 coding sequence is TGTGCCAGCAGCTTAGTCGTAAACAGGTTCCTTACTTCTCCTGGCTACACCTTC.